The 6 T cell receptor beta chains in this list originate from one sample, sequenced in a study of blood T cell repertoires in COVID-19. Profiled with immunoSEQ multiplex PCR; TCRdb holds only in-frame clones, not every one. Of over 65,000 clones listed, around 87% are singletons. Input material: peripheral blood. Receptors were obtained from a human donor in a cohort sampled during active COVID-19.

The V gene is TRBV6-2 or TRBV6-3, the J gene TRBJ1-2; TRBD1 is a possible D gene (6 bases). The germline V gene has CDR1 MNHEY and CDR2 SVGEGT. The ends were cut back, 0 bases at V and 6 bases at J, with 14 bases in the middle. This CDR3 is 15 amino acids long. DNA of the CDR3: TGTGCCAGCAGTTACTCGAACAGGGTGAGGAATGGCTACACCTTC. Protein: CASSYSNRVRNGYTF.

The CDR3 protein is CASSPLGGAGELFF. The CDR3 DNA is TGTGCCAGCAGCCCCTTGGGAGGGGCCGGGGAGCTGTTTTTT. This chain uses TRBV3-1 (or the pseudogene TRBV3-2) with TRBJ2-2; 7 bases are shared with TRBD2. The CDR3 has 14 residues. J lost 6 bases, V lost 4 bases, and 5 bases had no gene match. Per the germline V gene, CDR1 is LGHDT and CDR2 is YNNKEL (reference sequence).

This clone was recorded a few times. V and J are TRBV24-1 and TRBJ1-5, with 10 bases identical to TRBD1. Losses at the gene ends were 3 bases for V and 2 bases for J; bases not matched to a gene: 0. CDR1 is KGHDR and CDR2 is SFDVKD in the germline V gene. The CDR3 has 15 amino acids. CDR3 sequence reads: CATSDGQGGNQPQHF. Written as DNA, the CDR3 is TGTGCCACCAGTGATGGACAGGGGGGCAATCAGCCCCAGCATTTT.

V gene TRBV5-1 combines with J gene TRBJ2-1; 9 nucleotides agree with TRBD1. In germline, CDR1 is SGHRS, CDR2 YFSETQ. J gave up 9 bases and V 4 bases, and 14 bases lay outside the gene matches. The CDR3 loop spans 16 amino acids. CDR3 region: CASSPPLDRGFSEQFF. The CDR3 DNA sequence: TGCGCCAGCAGCCCCCCCCTGGACAGGGGTTTTAGTGAGCAGTTCTTC.

The V gene is TRBV15, the J gene TRBJ2-7, with 11 positions matching TRBD2. Germline lookup yields CDR1 LNHNV and CDR2 YYDKDF (reference sequence). After removal of 0 bases from V and 3 bases from J, the junction contained 1 base not matched to a gene. The CDR3 is 15 residues long. CDR3: CATSRDTSGSYEQYF. The CDR3 DNA sequence: TGTGCCACCAGCAGAGATACTAGCGGGAGCTACGAGCAGTACTTC.

This chain uses TRBV7-8 with TRBJ1-3, with D hard to call. The length of the CDR3 is 14 residues. From germline, CDR1 is SGHVS and CDR2 FQNEAQ. Trimming shortened V by 1 base and J by 0 bases, and 4 bases separated the two germline ends. This CDR3 reads CASSLGSSGNTIYF. The CDR3 region has the DNA TGTGCCAGCAGCTTAGGGAGCTCTGGAAACACCATATATTTT.